The 3 T cell receptor beta chains reported below all come from one sample, sequenced in a study of blood T cell repertoires in COVID-19. Sequencing was performed with immunoSEQ multiplex PCR; in TCRdb, only in-frame clones are kept and a portion is missing. The top ten hold roughly 13% of the sample, which has under 110,000 clones, under 90% seen once. Sequenced: peripheral blood. The origin of the receptors is a woman in her fifties or sixties with acute or convalescent COVID-19.

In the case of this clone: Other DNA sequences in the sample encode the same CDR3. The J gene is TRBJ2-7, the V gene TRBV3-1 (or the pseudogene TRBV3-2), with D possibly being TRBD1 (5 bases). Trimming took 0 bases from V and 6 from J, leaving 6 bases between them. Germline lookup yields CDR1 LGHDT and CDR2 YNNKEL (reference sequence). The length of the CDR3 is 12 residues. This CDR3 reads CASSQEGREQYF. The CDR3 region has the DNA TGTGCCAGCAGCCAAGAGGGGCGCGAGCAGTACTTC.

The DNA for the CDR3 is TGTGCCTGGACCACACAGGGTCCAGATACGCAGTATTTT. This translates into CAWTTQGPDTQYF. This chain uses TRBV30 with TRBJ2-3; the D gene is possibly TRBD1 (6 bases). Between the trimmed V and J ends, which lost 4 bases and 4 bases, there was a span of 12 bases. The V gene's germline CDR1 is GTSNPN and CDR2 SVGIG (reference sequence). This CDR3 has 13 residues.

This chain uses TRBV5-1 with TRBJ1-2, with 8 bases that match TRBD1. V was clipped by 4 bases and J by 2 bases; unmatched bases: 4. The CDR3 extends over 14 amino acids. CDR1 and CDR2 from the germline V gene are SGHRS and YFSETQ. The CDR3 DNA reads as TGCGCCAGCAGCGCAGGGGGCCAAAACTATGGCTACACCTTC. Translated, it gives CASSAGGQNYGYTF.